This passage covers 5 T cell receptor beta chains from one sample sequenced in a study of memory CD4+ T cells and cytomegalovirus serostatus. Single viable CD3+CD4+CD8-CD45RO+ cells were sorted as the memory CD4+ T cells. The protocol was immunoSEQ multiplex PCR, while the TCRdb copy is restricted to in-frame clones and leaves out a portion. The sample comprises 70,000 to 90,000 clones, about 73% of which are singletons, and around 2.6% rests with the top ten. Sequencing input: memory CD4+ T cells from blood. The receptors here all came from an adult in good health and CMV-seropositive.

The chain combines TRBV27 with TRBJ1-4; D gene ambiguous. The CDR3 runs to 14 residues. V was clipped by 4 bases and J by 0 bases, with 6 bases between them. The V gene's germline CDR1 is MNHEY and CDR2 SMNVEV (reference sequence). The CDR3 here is CASSSETTNEKLFF. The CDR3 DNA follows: TGTGCCAGCAGTTCGGAGACAACTAATGAAAAACTGTTTTTT.

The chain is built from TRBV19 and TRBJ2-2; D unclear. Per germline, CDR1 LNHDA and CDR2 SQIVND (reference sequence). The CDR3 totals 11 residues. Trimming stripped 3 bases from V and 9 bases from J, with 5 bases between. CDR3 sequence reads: CASSMARELFF. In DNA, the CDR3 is TGTGCCAGTAGTATGGCTAGGGAGCTGTTTTTT.

The CDR3 bases are TGTGCCAGCAGCTTTTGGCAGGGGTTTTTCATGAACACTGAAGCTTTCTTT. It translates to CASSFWQGFFMNTEAFF. The V and J genes are TRBV7-9 and TRBJ1-1; D is perhaps TRBD1 (6 bases). CDR3 length equals 17 residues. Trimming cost V 3 bases and J 0 bases, with 17 bases left between them. The germline gives CDR1 SEHNR, CDR2 FQNEAQ (reference sequence).

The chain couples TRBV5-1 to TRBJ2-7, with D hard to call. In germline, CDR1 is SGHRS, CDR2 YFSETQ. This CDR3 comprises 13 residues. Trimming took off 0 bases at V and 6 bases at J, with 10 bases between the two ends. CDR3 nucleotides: TGCGCCAGCAGCTTGGACCCGTCCGCCGAGCAGTACGTC. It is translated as CASSLDPSAEQYV.

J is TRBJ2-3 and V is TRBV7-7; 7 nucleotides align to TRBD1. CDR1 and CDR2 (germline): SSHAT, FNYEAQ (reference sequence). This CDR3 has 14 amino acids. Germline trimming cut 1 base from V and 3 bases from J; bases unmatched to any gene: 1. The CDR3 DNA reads TGTGCCAGCAGCTTAGGGGGACAGACAGATACGCAGTATTTT. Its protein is CASSLGGQTDTQYF.